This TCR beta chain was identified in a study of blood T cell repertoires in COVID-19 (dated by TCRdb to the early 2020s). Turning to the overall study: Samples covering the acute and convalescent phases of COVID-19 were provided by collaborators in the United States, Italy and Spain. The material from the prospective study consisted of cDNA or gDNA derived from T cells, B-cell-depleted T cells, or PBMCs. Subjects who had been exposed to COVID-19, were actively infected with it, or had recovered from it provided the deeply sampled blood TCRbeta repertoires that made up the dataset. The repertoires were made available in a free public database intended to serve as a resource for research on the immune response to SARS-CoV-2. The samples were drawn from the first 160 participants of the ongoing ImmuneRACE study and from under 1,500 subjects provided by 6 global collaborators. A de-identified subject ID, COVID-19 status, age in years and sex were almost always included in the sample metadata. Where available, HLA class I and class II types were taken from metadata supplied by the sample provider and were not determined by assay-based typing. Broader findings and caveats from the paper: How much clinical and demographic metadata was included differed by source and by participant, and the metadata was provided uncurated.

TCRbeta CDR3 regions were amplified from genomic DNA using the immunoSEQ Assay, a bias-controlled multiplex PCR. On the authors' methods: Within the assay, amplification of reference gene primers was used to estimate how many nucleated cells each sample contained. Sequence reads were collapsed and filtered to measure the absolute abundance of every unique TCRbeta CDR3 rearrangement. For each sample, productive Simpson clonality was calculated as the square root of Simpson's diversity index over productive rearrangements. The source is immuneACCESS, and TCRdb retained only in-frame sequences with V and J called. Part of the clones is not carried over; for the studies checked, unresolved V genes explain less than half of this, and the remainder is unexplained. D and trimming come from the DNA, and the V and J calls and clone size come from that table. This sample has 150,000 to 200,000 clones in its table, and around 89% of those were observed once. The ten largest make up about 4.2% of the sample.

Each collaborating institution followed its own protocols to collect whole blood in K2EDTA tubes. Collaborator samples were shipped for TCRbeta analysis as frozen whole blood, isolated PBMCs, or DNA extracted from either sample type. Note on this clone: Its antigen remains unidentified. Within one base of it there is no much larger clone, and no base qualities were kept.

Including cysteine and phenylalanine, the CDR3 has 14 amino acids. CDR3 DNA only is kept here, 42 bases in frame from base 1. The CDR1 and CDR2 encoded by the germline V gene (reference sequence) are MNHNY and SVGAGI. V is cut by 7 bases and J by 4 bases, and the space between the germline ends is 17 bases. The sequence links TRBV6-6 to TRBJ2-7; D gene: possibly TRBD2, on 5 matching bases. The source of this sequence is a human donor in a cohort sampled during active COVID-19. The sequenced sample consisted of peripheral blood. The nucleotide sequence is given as TGTGCCAGCAAAGAGCAAACGGGGTCGTACGAGCAGTACTTC. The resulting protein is CASKEQTGSYEQYF.